Reported below is one T cell receptor beta chain. The clone's antigen remains unknown. No base quality values were provided; no much bigger clone lies one nucleotide off. These data come from a study of OX40 agonist ivuxolimab in advanced cancers. The study in broad terms: Ivuxolimab was an agonistic, fully human IgG2 monoclonal antibody directed against OX40 (CD134), a costimulatory receptor. Intravenous ivuxolimab was administered to patients every 2 weeks at six dose levels: 0.01, 0.1, 0.3, 1.5, 3 and 10 mg/kg. Among the roughly 54 dose-escalation patients, about 20 had hepatocellular carcinoma, about 15 melanoma, 9 renal cell carcinoma and 9 head and neck cancer. In the dose-escalation cohort, 82.7% of patients were male, and the mean age was around 60 years, with a range of roughly 20 to 80. Patients were allowed to have had prior anti-PD-1, anti-PD-L1 or anti-CTLA-4 therapy, and about 40% of the dose-escalation patients had been treated with checkpoint inhibitors. Three dose-escalation patients achieved partial responses, one with hepatocellular carcinoma and two with cutaneous melanoma. The purpose of peripheral TCRbeta sequencing was to test whether ivuxolimab changed TCR sequence diversity and led to clonal T-cell expansion. The paper covers the monotherapy dose-escalation part of the phase I ivuxolimab trial, which included N ≈ 50 patients. General findings and caveats noted by the study authors: Antigen specificity was not determined for the clonally expanded peripheral T cells. After ivuxolimab, expanded clones were on average more numerous among CD8+ T cells than among CD4+ T cells. In the 0.1-3.0 mg/kg groups, partial responders had among the lowest normalized peripheral clonal expansion, particularly in CD8+ T cells. At doses of 0.1 to 3.0 mg/kg, clonal expansion of both CD4+ and CD8+ blood T cells was observed from baseline to week 6. Low levels of normalized T-cell clonal expansion were also seen in some patients who did not respond.

Cut back by 6 bases and 0 bases, the V and J ends lie 8 bases apart. CDR1 and CDR2 (LNHDA, SQIVND) derive from the germline V gene (reference sequence). The CDR3 runs 14 amino acids, cysteine and phenylalanine included. This entry keeps only the CDR3 DNA: 42 bases, framed from base 1. Genomic DNA was isolated from the sorted cells so that the TCRbeta CDR3 region could be sequenced. TCRbeta CDR3 regions were sequenced using the immunoSEQ Assay. TCRdb limited this immuneACCESS table to in-frame rearrangements with V and J called. A share of clones is missing; checked studies link under half to unresolved V genes, and the rest is unexplained. The sample data list some 69,000 clones, and 60% to 85% of these were observed just once. The ten largest make up approximately 2.1% of the sample. The trial excluded patients who had a history of autoimmune disease or were on systemic immunosuppression. Peripheral blood for TCR sequencing was drawn from every dose cohort at baseline, at cycle 4 day 1 and at cycle 7 day 1. The samples were taken from a phase I, first-in-human, multicenter, open-label dose-escalation trial of ivuxolimab. Adults with locally advanced or metastatic melanoma, renal cell, hepatocellular, or head and neck squamous cell carcinoma were enrolled in the trial. Before TCR sequencing, CD4+ T cells and CD8+ T cells from peripheral blood were sorted into separate populations.

The specimen was CD4+ or CD8+ T cells sorted from blood, collected in a trial of the OX40 agonist ivuxolimab. Recombination connected TRBV19 to TRBJ2-2; the D gene is perhaps TRBD1, on 6 matching bases. The receptor was isolated from an adult with an advanced solid tumor such as melanoma, head and neck, liver or kidney cancer. The CDR3 sequence is CASSGTSNTGELFF. The nucleotide sequence reads TGTGCCAGTAGCGGGACATCGAACACCGGGGAGCTGTTTTTT.